Each of the 15 T cell receptor beta chains below was sequenced from the same sample in a study of T cell repertoires in cytomegalovirus infection. TCRdb ran MiXCR on the reads and lists one entry per CDR3 protein. The data show about 360,000 distinct CDR3 sequences, around 18% seen once. The source material was PBMCs. The receptors come from a human donor in good health (CMV status not recorded). Some clones in this sample may be carry-over from other donors' samples.

This sequence joins TRBV10-3 and TRBJ1-2; no clear D gene. Germline CDR1 reads ENHRY; CDR2 reads SYGVKD. Between the trimmed V and J ends, which lost 3 bases and 1 base, there was a span of 6 bases. This CDR3 comprises 13 residues. The CDR3 loop is CAISDSNNYGYTF. The CDR3 DNA reads as TGTGCCATCAGTGATTCTAATAACTATGGCTACACCTTC.

A few counts support this clonotype. V and J are TRBV30 and TRBJ2-1; 8 bases map to TRBD1. The CDR3 has 16 residues. Losses at the gene ends were 5 bases for V and 0 bases for J; bases not matched to a gene: 9. Germline V gene sequence: CDR1 GTSNPN, CDR2 SVGIG (reference sequence). CDR3 protein: CAWGPGGFSSYNEQFF. DNA of the CDR3: TGTGCCTGGGGACCAGGGGGCTTTAGCTCCTACAATGAGCAGTTCTTC.

This clonotype was detected only a few times. The chain recombines TRBV20-1 with TRBJ2-3; 11 nucleotides align to TRBD2. The V segment lost 0 bases and the J segment 1 base; nucleotides outside the gene matches: 3. The CDR3 loop spans 16 amino acids. Germline CDR1 reads DFQATT; CDR2 reads SNEGSKA (reference sequence). The CDR3 nucleotides read TGCAGTGCTAGAGATACTAGCGGGGGACGCACAGATACGCAGTATTTT. Its translation is CSARDTSGGRTDTQYF.

This clonotype came up a few times. The chain uses TRBV29-1 and TRBJ2-3, with TRBD2 identical over 11 bases. V lost 3 bases and J lost 5; bases outside the gene matches: 1. The CDR3 is 13 amino acids. The germline V gene has CDR1 SQVTM and CDR2 ANQGSEA. CDR3 DNA: TGCAGCGTTGATAGCGGGGGGGGAGATACGCAGTATTTT. Its protein is CSVDSGGGDTQYF.

At least ten counts were recorded for this clonotype. The chain joins TRBV6-6 to TRBJ1-6; 9 bases line up with TRBD1. Germline values: CDR1 MNHNY, CDR2 SVGAGI (reference sequence). The length of the CDR3 is 18 residues. J gave up 2 bases and V 3 bases, and 8 bases lay outside the gene matches. The CDR3 DNA reads as TGTGCCAGCAGTTATCCGGGACAGGGAAGGCCCTATAATTCACCCCTCCACTTT. It is translated as CASSYPGQGRPYNSPLHF.

The CDR3 reads CASSTPGLAGGDEQFF. The CDR3 bases are TGCGCCAGCAGCACCCCGGGACTAGCGGGGGGGGATGAGCAGTTCTTC. The rearrangement uses TRBV5-1 and TRBJ2-1, with 16 bases aligning to TRBD2. The CDR3 sequence is 16 residues long. From germline, CDR1 is SGHRS and CDR2 YFSETQ. The V gene end was trimmed by 4 bases and the J gene end by 8 bases; junction bases not matched to a gene: 6.

This clonotype was recorded a few times. This chain connects TRBV2 to TRBJ1-2; 12 bases fit TRBD1. Germline-derived CDR1 and CDR2 are SNHLY and FYNNEI. CDR3 length: 16 amino acids. The trim removed 9 bases at V and 7 bases at J, leaving 15 bases unmatched. The CDR3 region is CARPTSRDRGLGGYTF. In nucleotides, the CDR3 is TGTGCCAGGCCAACCTCCCGGGACAGGGGGCTGGGTGGCTACACCTTC.

In nucleotides, the CDR3 is TGCGCCAGCAGCTCGCGACTAGCGGCCTACAATGAGCAGTTCTTC. Protein product: CASSSRLAAYNEQFF. The V call is TRBV4-3, the J call TRBJ2-1, with 9 bases lining up with TRBD2. The CDR3 consists of 15 residues. The V gene's germline CDR1 is LGHNA and CDR2 YSLEER. V gave up 5 bases and J gave up 2 bases; unmatched junction bases: 4.

This clonotype was seen only a few times. This chain connects TRBV7-8 to TRBJ1-3; D is unresolved. Germline lookup yields CDR1 SGHVS and CDR2 FQNEAQ. The CDR3 is made up of 12 amino acids. The V end lost 6 bases, the J end lost 11 bases, and 14 bases lay between the germline ends. CDR3 sequence: CASSTTPSAIYF. The CDR3 region has the DNA TGTGCCAGCAGTACCACACCGTCCGCCATATATTTT.

This clonotype showed up many times. The chain employs TRBV5-1 and TRBJ1-1, with D perhaps TRBD1 (6 bases). CDR1 and CDR2 (germline): SGHRS, YFSETQ. This CDR3 region has 13 residues. Trimming stripped 4 bases from V and 5 bases from J, with 12 bases between. CDR3 sequence reads: CASSPDSRTEAFF. CDR3 nucleotides: TGCGCCAGCAGCCCGGACAGTAGGACTGAAGCTTTCTTT. The full variable domain, its missing parts supplied by reference TRBV5-1 and TRBJ1-1, is KAGVTQTPRYLIKTRGQQVTLSCSPISGHRSVSWYQQTPGQGLQFLFEYFSETQRNKGNFPGRFSGRQFSNSRSEMNVSTLELGDSALYLCASSPDSRTEAFFGQGTRLTVV.

This chain links TRBV7-2 with TRBJ2-5; D is unclear. V lost 1 base and J lost 2, with 20 bases in between. The length of the CDR3 is 18 residues. The germline V gene has CDR1 SGHTA and CDR2 FQGNSA. The CDR3 DNA sequence: TGTGCCAGCAGCTTAGACCCCCAGGTATCCTCAAATCAAGAGACCCAGTACTTC. This codes for CASSLDPQVSSNQETQYF.

This clonotype has ten or more counts. This chain connects TRBV11-2 to TRBJ2-7, with a possible D match to TRBD2 (5 bases). Between the trimmed V and J ends, which lost 1 base and 0 bases, there was a span of 13 bases. CDR1 is SGHAT and CDR2 is FQNNGV in the germline V gene. The CDR3 sequence is 16 residues long. CDR3 sequence: CASSLADSSSSYEQYF. The CDR3 DNA reads TGTGCCAGCAGCTTAGCGGACTCGTCTAGCTCCTACGAGCAGTACTTC.

J is TRBJ2-3 and V is TRBV29-1; D possibly corresponds to TRBD2 (5 bases). CDR3 length equals 16 residues. The germline gives CDR1 SQVTM, CDR2 ANQGSEA. V was pared by 4 bases and J by 7 bases, with 24 bases between. This CDR3 reads CSVGHGVSTNINTQYF. Here the CDR3 DNA reads TGCAGCGTTGGTCACGGGGTGTCCACAAATATCAATACGCAGTATTTT.

This clonotype appeared a few times. The DNA of the CDR3 is TGTGCCAGTAGTATGAGAGCGGGGGGCCTCTACGAGCAGTACTTC. The encoded protein is CASSMRAGGLYEQYF. The rearrangement uses TRBV19 and TRBJ2-7; 9 bases map to TRBD2. Germline loops: CDR1 LNHDA, CDR2 SQIVND (reference sequence). This CDR3 is built from 15 residues. V shed 3 bases and J 3 bases; nucleotides not matched to a gene: 6.

This clonotype occurred many times. The chain joins TRBV20-1 to TRBJ2-5; D gene unclear. The length of the CDR3 is 15 residues. With 2 bases removed from V and 3 bases from J, the gap between germline ends came to 16 bases. CDR1 and CDR2 from the germline V gene are DFQATT and SNEGSKA (reference sequence). The CDR3 coding sequence is TGCAGTGCTAGAACGCCGGGTCTACCAAAAGAGACCCAGTACTTC. It is translated as CSARTPGLPKETQYF.